This T cell receptor (beta chain) was identified during a study of technical replicates of blood from several donors. Profiling relied on immunoSEQ multiplex PCR, and the TCRdb table lists in-frame clones only, not all of them. The table lists around 80,000 clones, around nine tenths of them singletons. Germline CDR1 reads MNHEY; CDR2 reads SMNVEV (reference sequence). This CDR3 comprises 16 residues. Trimming took 6 bases from V and 0 from J, leaving 15 bases between them. The sample taken for sequencing was T cells isolated from PBMCs. This clonotype was obtained from a human donor in good health. The V and J genes are TRBV27 and TRBJ2-1, with D maybe TRBD1 (5 bases). CDR3 DNA: TGTGCCAGCAGGCAGGGATCTCCCATCTCCTACAATGAGCAGTTCTTC. It translates to CASRQGSPISYNEQFF.